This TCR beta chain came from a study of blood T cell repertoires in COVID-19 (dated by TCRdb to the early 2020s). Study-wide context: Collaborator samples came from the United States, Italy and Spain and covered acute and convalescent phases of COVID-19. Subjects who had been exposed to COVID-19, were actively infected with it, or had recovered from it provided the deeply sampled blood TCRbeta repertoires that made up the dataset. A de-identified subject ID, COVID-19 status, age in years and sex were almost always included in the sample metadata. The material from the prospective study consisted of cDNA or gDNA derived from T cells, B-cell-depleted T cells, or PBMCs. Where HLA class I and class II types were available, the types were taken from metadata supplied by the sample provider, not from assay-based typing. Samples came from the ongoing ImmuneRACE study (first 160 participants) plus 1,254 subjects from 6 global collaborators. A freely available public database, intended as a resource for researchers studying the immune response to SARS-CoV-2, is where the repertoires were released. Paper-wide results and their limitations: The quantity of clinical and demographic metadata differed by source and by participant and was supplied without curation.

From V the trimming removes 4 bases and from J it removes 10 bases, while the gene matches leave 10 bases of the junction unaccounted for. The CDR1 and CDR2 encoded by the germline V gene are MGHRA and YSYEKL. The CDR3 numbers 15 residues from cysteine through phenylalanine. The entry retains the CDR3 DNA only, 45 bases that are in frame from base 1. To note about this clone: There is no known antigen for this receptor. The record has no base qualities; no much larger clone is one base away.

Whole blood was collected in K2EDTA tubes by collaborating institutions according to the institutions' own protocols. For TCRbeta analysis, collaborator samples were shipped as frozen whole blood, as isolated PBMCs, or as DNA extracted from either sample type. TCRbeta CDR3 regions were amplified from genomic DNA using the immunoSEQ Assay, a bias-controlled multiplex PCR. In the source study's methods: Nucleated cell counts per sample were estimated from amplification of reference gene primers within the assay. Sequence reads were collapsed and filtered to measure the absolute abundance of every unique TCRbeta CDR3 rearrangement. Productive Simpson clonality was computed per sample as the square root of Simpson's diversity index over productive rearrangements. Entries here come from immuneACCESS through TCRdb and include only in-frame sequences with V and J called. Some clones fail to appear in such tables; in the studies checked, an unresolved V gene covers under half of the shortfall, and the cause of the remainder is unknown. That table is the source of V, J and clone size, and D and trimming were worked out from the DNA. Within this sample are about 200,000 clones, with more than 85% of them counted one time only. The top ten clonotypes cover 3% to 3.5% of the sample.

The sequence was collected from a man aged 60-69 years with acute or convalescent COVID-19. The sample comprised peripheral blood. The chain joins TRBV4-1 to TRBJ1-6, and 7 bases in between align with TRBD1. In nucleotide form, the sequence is TGCGCCAGCAGCCCAACAGGGGCAAAAGGATCACCCCTCCACTTT. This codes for CASSPTGAKGSPLHF.